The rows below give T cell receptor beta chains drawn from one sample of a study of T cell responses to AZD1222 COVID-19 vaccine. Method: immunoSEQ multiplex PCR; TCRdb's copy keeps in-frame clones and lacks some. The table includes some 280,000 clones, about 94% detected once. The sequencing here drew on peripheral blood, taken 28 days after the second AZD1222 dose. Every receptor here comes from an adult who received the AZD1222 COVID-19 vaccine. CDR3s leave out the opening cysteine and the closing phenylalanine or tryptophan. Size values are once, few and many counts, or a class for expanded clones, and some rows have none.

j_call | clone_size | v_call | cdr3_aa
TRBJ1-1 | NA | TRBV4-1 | ASSQDLDRVGLRGTEAF
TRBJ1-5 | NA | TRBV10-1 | ASSGGAGEPQH
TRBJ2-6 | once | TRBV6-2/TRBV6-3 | ASSYSEGQGGAGANVLT
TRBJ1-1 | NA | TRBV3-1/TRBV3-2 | ASTGSTEAF
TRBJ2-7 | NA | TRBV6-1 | ASSDRPGLSY
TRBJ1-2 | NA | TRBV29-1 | SVGASGRDYGYT
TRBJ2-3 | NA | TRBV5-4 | ASRATGSLPDTQY
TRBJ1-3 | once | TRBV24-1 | ATSDPHSGNTIY
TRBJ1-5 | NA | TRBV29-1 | SGTTGVNQPQH
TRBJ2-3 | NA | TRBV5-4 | ASSRGLAGVTDTQY
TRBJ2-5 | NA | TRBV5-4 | ASSLSLVGETQY
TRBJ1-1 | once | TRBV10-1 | ASSPRGENTEAF
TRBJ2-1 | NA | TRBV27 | ASSPSERGGSYNEQF
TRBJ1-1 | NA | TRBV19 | ASTPSGRGATEAF
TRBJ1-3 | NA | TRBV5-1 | ASSRTVPGPGNTIY
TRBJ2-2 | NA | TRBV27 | ASSRGLPAGELF
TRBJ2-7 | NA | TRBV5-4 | ASSWTGTSGRVGTYEQY
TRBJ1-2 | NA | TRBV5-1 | ASSLVPGQGNRGYT
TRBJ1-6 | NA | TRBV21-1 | ASSKGQADRLNSPLH
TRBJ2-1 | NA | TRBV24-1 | ATSGAGLSNEQF
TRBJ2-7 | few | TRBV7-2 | ASSLDRSYEQY
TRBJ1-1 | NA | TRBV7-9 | ASSLPSWGLNEAF
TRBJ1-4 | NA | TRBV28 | ASSTGGTNEKLF
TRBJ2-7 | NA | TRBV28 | ASRGDPYEQY
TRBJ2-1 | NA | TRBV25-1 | ASSLITIAGEDNEQF
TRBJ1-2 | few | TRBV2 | ASSDSVNYGYT
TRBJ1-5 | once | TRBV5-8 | ASSFQGNQPQH
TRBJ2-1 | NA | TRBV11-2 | ASSSPRGSYNEQF
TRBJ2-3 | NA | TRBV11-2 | ASRRPERSADTQY
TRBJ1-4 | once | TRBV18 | ASSPRAGGNEKLF
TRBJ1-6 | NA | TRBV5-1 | ASSYAGGGSPLH
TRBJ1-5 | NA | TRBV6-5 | ASRADSGNQPQH
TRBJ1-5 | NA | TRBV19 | ASSIAQGMNQPQH
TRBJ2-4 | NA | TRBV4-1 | ASSRRWGSKNIQY
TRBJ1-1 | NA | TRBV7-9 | ASSYRGAEAF
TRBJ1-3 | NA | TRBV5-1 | ASSGGIGNTIY
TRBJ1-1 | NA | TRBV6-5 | ASSYTGATEAF
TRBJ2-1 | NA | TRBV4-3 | ASSQGTSGRGNEQF
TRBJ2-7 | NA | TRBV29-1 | SVGEGEQY
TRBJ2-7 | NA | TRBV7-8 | ASSRTGTSGTREQY
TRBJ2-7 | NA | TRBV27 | ASSPDFPLLYEQY
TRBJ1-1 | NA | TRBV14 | ASSRGQLNTEAF